This T cell receptor (beta chain) was sequenced during a study of blood T cell repertoires in COVID-19. Generated by immunoSEQ multiplex PCR, the TCRdb table keeps only in-frame clones and is missing some. The sample yields about 110,000 clones, 70% to 90% seen once. The receptor comes from a man aged 35 to 55 with acute or convalescent COVID-19. Sequencing used peripheral blood.

The CDR3, as DNA: TGTGCCAGCAGCTTCCAGGACAGGGGGCTTTCACCCCTCCACTTT. It is translated as CASSFQDRGLSPLHF. This chain connects TRBV5-5 to TRBJ1-6; 11 bases are shared with TRBD1. With V trimmed by 2 bases and J by 9 bases, 4 bases remained unmatched. CDR1 is SGHKS, CDR2 YYEKEE, per germline (reference sequence). CDR3 length: 15 amino acids.